This T cell receptor beta chain is from a study of shared T cell receptors in the human thymus. Libraries were prepared by immunoSEQ multiplex PCR; TCRdb keeps only in-frame clonotypes and omits some of them. The repertoire holds roughly 560,000 clones, 75% to 80% seen once, with roughly 0.013% in the top ten. The CDR3 totals 13 residues. CDR1 is SGHTA, CDR2 FQGTGA, per germline. With 5 bases removed from V and 5 bases from J, the gap between germline ends came to 9 bases. Separately, the same data were catalogued under a study of human thymus T cells. In that study: It was from resections taken during corrective heart surgery that the thymus tissue came.

The sample comprised thymocytes. The sequence was collected from a boy under three years old with a congenital heart defect. V and J are TRBV7-3 and TRBJ2-2; the D is unclear. The CDR3 nucleotides are TGTGCCAGCAGCAAGACTCGTACCGGGGAGCTGTTTTTT. Amino acid sequence: CASSKTRTGELFF.